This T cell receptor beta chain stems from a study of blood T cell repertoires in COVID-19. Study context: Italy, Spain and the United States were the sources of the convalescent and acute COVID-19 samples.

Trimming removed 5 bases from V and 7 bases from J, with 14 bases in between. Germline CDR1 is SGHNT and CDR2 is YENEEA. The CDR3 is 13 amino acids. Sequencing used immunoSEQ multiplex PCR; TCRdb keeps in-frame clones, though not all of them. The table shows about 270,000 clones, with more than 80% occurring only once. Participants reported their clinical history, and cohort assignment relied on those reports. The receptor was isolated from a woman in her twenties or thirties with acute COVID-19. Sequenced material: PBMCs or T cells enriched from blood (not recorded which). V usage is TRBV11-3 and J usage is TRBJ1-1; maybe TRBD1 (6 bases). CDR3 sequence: CASSIYGTSEAFF. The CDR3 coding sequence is TGTGCCAGCAGCATCTACGGGACAAGTGAAGCTTTCTTT.